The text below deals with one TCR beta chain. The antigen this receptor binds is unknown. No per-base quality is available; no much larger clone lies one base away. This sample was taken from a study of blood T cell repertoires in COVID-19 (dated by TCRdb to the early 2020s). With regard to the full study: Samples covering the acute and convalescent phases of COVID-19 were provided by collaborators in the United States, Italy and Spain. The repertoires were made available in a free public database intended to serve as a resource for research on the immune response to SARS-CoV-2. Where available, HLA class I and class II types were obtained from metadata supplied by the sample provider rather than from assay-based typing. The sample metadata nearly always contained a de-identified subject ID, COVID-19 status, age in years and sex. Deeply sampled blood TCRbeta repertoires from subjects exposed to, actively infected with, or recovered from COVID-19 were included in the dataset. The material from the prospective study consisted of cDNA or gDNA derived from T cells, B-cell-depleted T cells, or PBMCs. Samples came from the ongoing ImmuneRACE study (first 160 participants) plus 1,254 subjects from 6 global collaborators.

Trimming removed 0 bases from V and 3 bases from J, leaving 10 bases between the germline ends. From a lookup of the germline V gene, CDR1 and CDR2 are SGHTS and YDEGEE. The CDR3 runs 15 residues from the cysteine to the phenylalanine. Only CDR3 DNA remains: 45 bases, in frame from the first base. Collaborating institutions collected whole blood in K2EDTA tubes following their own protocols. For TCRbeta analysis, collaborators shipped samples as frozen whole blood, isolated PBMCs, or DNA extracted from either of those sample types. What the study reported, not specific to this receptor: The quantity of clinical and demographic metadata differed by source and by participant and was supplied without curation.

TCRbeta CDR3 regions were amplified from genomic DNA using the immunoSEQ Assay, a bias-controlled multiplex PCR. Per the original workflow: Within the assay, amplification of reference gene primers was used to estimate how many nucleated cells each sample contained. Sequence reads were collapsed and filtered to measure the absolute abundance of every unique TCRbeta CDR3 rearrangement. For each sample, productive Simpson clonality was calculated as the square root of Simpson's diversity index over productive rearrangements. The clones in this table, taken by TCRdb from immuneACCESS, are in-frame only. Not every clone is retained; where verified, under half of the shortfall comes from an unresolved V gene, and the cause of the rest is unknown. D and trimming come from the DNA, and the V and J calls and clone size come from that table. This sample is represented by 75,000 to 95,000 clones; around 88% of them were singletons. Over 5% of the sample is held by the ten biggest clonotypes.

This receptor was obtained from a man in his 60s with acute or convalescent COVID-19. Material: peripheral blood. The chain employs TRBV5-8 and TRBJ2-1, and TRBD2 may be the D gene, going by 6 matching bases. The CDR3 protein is CASSLGLGHYNEQFF. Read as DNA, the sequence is TGTGCCAGCAGCTTGGGACTAGGCCACTACAATGAGCAGTTCTTC.